This T cell receptor beta chain was recovered during a study of shared clonotypes between healthy human individuals. Notes on the study in general: The sole specimen, blood, was sampled, and tissue repertoires likely differ.

Genomic DNA per cell subset filled all wells of several immunoSEQ plates. Original data processing: Junction-only sequences without quality scores were provided by ImmunoSEQ, so filtering was different. Sequencing used immunoSEQ multiplex PCR; TCRdb keeps in-frame clones, though not all of them. The DNA was the basis for D and trimming; V, J and clone size are from that table. Of about 960,000 clones in the sample, over 75% were seen once. The donors, all of them Caucasian adults, lived in Nashville, Tennessee. Germline V CDR1 and CDR2: KGHSH, LQKENI. Trimming took off 5 bases at V and 0 bases at J, with 7 bases between the two ends. The CDR3 length is 14 residues. As regards this clone: The antigen is not known.

The sequenced sample consisted of memory CD4+ T cells sorted from blood. Regarding subset: CD45RA-negative fraction. The sequence was obtained from a man aged 18 to 35 in good health. The chain carries TRBV18 and TRBJ1-4; D is uncertain. The CDR3 DNA reads TGTGCCAGCTCAGTGGTCTCAACTAATGAAAAACTGTTTTTT. Translating it yields CASSVVSTNEKLFF.